The source of this T cell receptor beta chain is a study of regulatory T cells in long-lasting Graves disease. Study results and limitations: There was favoring of TRBV28, TRBJ1-2 and TRBJ2-5 in persistent disease.

Building the TCR beta libraries relied on iRepertoire HTBI primers, and CDR3 regions underwent Arm-PCR. TCRdb passed the multiplex PCR reads through MiXCR, listing each CDR3 protein once. Of 400,000 to 500,000 distinct CDR3 sequences in the sample, about 15% were seen once. Time point in this sample: newly diagnosed GD, antithyroid drugs for less than 3 months. Extracted RNA from PBMCs served as the source of the TCR library. This clonotype was detected a few times. Its antigen is currently unknown. Germline V CDR1 and CDR2: DFQATT, SNEGSKA (reference sequence). V was cut by 3 bases and J by 0 bases, with 11 bases left in between. The CDR3 runs 14 residues. This sample also appeared in a second study, on T cells in Graves' hyperthyroidism and ophthalmopathy. That work contributes: The authors deemed Graves' hyperthyroidism stable absent ophthalmopathy progression within 18 months. With the HTBI primer set, the TCR CDR3 went through a first round of RT-PCR. Ophthalmopathy stood apart from stable hyperthyroidism in a 13 V-J model.

The sequences come from peripheral blood mononuclear cells (PBMCs), collected at new diagnosis, from a patient treated with antithyroid drugs. The rearrangement joins TRBV20-1 to TRBJ1-1, with D maybe TRBD1 (5 bases). The clonotype comes from a woman aged 25 to 45 with Graves disease. CDR3 loop: CSASGGVLNTEAFF. In DNA form, the CDR3 reads TGCAGTGCTAGTGGGGGAGTCCTGAACACTGAAGCTTTCTTT.